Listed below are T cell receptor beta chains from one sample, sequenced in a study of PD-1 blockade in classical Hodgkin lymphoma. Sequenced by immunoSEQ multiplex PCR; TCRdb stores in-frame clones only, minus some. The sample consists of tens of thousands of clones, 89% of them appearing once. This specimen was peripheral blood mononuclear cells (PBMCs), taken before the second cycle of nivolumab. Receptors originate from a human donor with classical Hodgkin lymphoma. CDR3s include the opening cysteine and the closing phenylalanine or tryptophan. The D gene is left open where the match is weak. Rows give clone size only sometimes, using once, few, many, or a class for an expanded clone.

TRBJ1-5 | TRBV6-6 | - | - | TGTGCCAGCAGTTACTCGCACAGGGGCAATCAGCCCCAGCATTTT | CASSYSHRGNQPQHF
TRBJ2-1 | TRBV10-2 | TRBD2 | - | TGCGCCAGCAGTGAGTTATTCTACGGGGGGGGCGATGAGCAGTTCTTC | CASSELFYGGGDEQFF
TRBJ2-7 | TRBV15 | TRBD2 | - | TGTGCCACCAGCGATCTAGCGGCCACTTCCTACGAGCAGTACTTC | CATSDLAATSYEQYF
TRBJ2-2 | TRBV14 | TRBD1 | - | TGTGCCAGCAGCCCGCGGGACAGGACTTTTCGAGACACCGGGGAGCTGTTTTTT | CASSPRDRTFRDTGELFF
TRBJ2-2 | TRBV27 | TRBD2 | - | TGTGCCAGCAGTCCGCGGGGACTAGCGGGAGTTCCCGGGGAGCTGTTTTTT | CASSPRGLAGVPGELFF
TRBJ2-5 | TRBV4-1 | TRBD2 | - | TGCGCCAGCAGCCAATCTAGCGGGGGACGGGAGGAGACCCAGTACTTC | CASSQSSGGREETQYF
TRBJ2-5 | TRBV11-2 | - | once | TGTGCCAGCAGCTTAGGCGGGGTCCAAGAGACCCAGTACTTC | CASSLGGVQETQYF
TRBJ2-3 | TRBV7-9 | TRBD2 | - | TGTGCCAGCAGCCCCAGCCCCGGGACTAGCGAATATTTT | CASSPSPGTSEYF
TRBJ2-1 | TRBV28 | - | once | TGTGCCAGCAGTTTTTATGCAGGGGACAATGAGCAGTTCTTC | CASSFYAGDNEQFF
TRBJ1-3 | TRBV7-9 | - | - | TGTGCCAGCAGCATTTTGGCTGGGTTATCTGGAAACACCATATATTTT | CASSILAGLSGNTIYF
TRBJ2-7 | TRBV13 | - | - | TGTGCCAGCAGCTTCCGGGCGGACTCCTACGAGCAGTACTTC | CASSFRADSYEQYF
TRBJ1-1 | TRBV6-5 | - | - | TGTGCCAGCAGTTTGACCGGGAACACTGAAGCTTTCTTT | CASSLTGNTEAFF
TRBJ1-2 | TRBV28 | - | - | TGTGCCAGCAGTTTTCTAAACACAGGGAACTATGGCTACACCTTC | CASSFLNTGNYGYTF
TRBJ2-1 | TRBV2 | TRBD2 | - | TGTGCCAGCAGTTATAGCGGGGGACCATACAATGAGCAGTTCTTC | CASSYSGGPYNEQFF
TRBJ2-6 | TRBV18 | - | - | TGTGCCAGCTCACCACCTTTCCAACAGTCCTCTGGGGCCAACGTCCTGACTTTC | CASSPPFQQSSGANVLTF
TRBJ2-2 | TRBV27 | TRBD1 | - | TGTGCCAGCAGTTTAAAAGGGACAGGGTTGGGCGGGGAGCTGTTTTTT | CASSLKGTGLGGELFF
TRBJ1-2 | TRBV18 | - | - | TGTGCCAGCTCACCATTAAACGGATATGGCTACACCTTC | CASSPLNGYGYTF
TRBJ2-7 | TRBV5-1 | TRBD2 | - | TGCGCCAGCAGCCCAGGGGTAGCGGGAGGGTCGCTCTACGAGCAGTACTTC | CASSPGVAGGSLYEQYF
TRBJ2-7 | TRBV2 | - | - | TGTGCCTCCAGTGGGGTTTCTGGACCGTACGAGCAGTACTTC | CASSGVSGPYEQYF
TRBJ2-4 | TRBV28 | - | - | TGTGCCAGCCGGAAACCGGCGTCAAACATTCAGTACTTC | CASRKPASNIQYF
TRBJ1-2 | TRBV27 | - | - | TGTGCCACCCGGGAATTATCGAACTTCGTGCATACCTTC | CATRELSNFVHTF
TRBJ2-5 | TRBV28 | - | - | TGTGCCAGCAGTTTAGTGCCCCGGGCATCGGAGACCCAGTACTTC | CASSLVPRASETQYF
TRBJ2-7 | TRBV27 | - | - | TGTGCCAGCAGTGTAACAGGGAACTCCTACGAGCAGTACTTC | CASSVTGNSYEQYF
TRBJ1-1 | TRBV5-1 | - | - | TGCGCCAGCAGCTCAGACAGGTTCACTGAAGCTTTCTTT | CASSSDRFTEAFF
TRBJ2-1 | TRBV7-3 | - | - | TGTGCCAGCAGCTTAACGTATGGTACTTACAATGAGCAGTTCTTC | CASSLTYGTYNEQFF
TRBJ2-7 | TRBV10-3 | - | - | TGTGCCATCAGTAAGGAGGCCACCTACGAGCAGTACTTC | CAISKEATYEQYF
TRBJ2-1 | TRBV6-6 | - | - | TGTGCCAGCAGTTATCGGGGTTCCTACAATGAGCAGTTCTTC | CASSYRGSYNEQFF
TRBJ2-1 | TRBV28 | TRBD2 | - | TGTGCCAGCAGTTTATCCTCTGGGACTAGCGGGAGGGCGTACAATGAGCAGTTCTTC | CASSLSSGTSGRAYNEQFF
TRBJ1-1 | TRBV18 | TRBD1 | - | TGTGCCAGCTCACTACTGACAGGGCTGAACACTGAAGCTTTCTTT | CASSLLTGLNTEAFF
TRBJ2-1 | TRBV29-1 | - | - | TGCAGCGTTGAAGAGACGACTAATTCCTACAATGAGCAGTTCTTC | CSVEETTNSYNEQFF